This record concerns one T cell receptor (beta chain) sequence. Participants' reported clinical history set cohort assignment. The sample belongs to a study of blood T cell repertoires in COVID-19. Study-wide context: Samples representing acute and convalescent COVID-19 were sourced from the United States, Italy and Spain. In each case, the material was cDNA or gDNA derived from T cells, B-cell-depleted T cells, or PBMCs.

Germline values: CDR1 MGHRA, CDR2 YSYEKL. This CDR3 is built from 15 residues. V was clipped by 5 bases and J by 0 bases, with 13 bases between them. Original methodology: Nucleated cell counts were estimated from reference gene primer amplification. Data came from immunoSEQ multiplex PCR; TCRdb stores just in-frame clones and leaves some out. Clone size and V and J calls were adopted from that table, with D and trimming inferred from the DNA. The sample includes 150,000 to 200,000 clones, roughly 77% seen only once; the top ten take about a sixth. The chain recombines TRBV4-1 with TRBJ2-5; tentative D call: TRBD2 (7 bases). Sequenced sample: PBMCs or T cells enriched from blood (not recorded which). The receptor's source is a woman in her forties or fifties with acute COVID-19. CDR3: CASSSRGDNQETQYF. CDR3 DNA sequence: TGCGCCAGCAGCTCACGGGGGGACAACCAAGAGACCCAGTACTTC.